This paragraph covers one T cell receptor beta chain sequence. Within Nashville, Tennessee resided all donors, each a Caucasian adult. In the CD4+ fraction, cells were divided into CD45RA+ naive and CD45RA-negative memory subsets. These data belong to a study of shared clonotypes between healthy human individuals. Study overall: CD4 naive and memory got three plates each, CD8 naive two, CD8 memory one.

The V segment lost 5 bases and the J segment 4 bases; nucleotides outside the gene matches: 3. CDR3 length equals 13 residues. Germline V gene data show CDR1 as SGHAT and CDR2 as FQNNGV. The repertoire was sequenced with immunoSEQ multiplex PCR; TCRdb's copy has only in-frame clones and lacks some. Here the sample spans some 660,000 clones, around 73% being singletons. Source material: memory CD4+ T cells sorted from blood. The subset: CD45RA-negative fraction. The gene calls are TRBV11-2 and TRBJ2-5; 8 bases are a match to TRBD1. This clonotype was obtained from a woman between 25 and 40 years old in good health. The CDR3 bases are TGTGCCAGCAGCCCCGACAGGGGAGAGACCCAGTACTTC. Its translation is CASSPDRGETQYF.